Detailed here is one T cell receptor (beta chain). With a J-beta primer mix and a sample-barcoded 5' primer, a second PCR ran roughly 6 to 11 cycles. TCRdb redid the calling of the 5' RACE reads with MiXCR, one entry per CDR3 protein. The table records 720,000 or so distinct CDR3 sequences, less than 45% of them present only once. The length of the CDR3 is 12 residues. Germline CDR1 is LGHDT and CDR2 is YNNKEL (reference sequence). V lost 1 base, J lost 9 bases, and 7 bases lay in between. The data belong to a study of blood T cells in healthy people across ages. This TCR came from a man of 80 years or more in good health. The sequenced sample consisted of blood. The rearrangement joins TRBV3-1 to TRBJ1-5, with no clear D. The CDR3, as DNA: TGTGCCAGCAGCCAAGGGGGAGGGCCCCAGCATTTT. As protein: CASSQGGGPQHF.